These 3 T cell receptor beta chains were sequenced from one sample in a study of T-cell memory formation after mild COVID-19. In TCRdb, the 5' RACE reads were re-called with MiXCR into one record per CDR3 protein. The top ten hold roughly 8.4% of the sample, which has 400,000 or so distinct CDR3 sequences, 20% seen once. Sequencing was done on a sample of PBMCs or a T cell subset sorted from them (not recorded which). The receptor set was obtained from an adult woman who had mild COVID-19 (a few samples of this study predate the infection). Cell type and time point are not known.

CDR3 protein: CASSFTGVSGELFF. In DNA form, the CDR3 reads TGTGCCAGCAGTTTCACAGGGGTCTCCGGGGAGCTGTTTTTT. The chain carries TRBV5-8 and TRBJ2-2; 7 bases are a match to TRBD1. The CDR3 loop spans 14 amino acids. V shed 5 bases and J 6 bases; nucleotides not matched to a gene: 7. From germline, CDR1 is SGHTS and CDR2 YDEGEE.

The chain employs TRBV6-2 or TRBV6-3 and TRBJ2-7, with 10 bases matching TRBD1. The ends lost 8 bases at V and 3 bases at J; junction bases unmatched: 10. This CDR3 is 15 amino acids long. Germline-derived CDR1 and CDR2 are MNHEY and SVGEGT. CDR3 residues: CASSADRGFYYEQYF. The DNA for the CDR3 is TGTGCCAGCTCCGCGGACAGGGGGTTTTACTACGAGCAGTACTTC.

The chain joins TRBV7-9 to TRBJ2-1, with TRBD2 identical over 7 bases. The CDR3 contains 14 residues. Germline V lookup: CDR1 SEHNR, CDR2 FQNEAQ (reference sequence). The V segment lost 8 bases and the J segment 6 bases; nucleotides outside the gene matches: 10. The CDR3 bases are TGTGCCAGCGGAAGCGGGGTGAACCCCAATGAGCAGTTCTTC. Its translation is CASGSGVNPNEQFF.